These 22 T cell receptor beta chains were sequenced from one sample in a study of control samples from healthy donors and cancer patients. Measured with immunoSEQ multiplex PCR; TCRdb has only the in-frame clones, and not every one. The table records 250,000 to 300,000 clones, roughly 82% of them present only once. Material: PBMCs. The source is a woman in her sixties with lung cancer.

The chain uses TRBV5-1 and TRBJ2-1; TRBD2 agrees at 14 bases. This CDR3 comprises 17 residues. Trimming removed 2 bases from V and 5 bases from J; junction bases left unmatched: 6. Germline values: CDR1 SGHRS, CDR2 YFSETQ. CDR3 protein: CASSLRTSGRIHNEQFF. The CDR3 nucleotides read TGCGCCAGCAGCTTAAGGACTAGCGGGAGGATCCACAATGAGCAGTTCTTC.

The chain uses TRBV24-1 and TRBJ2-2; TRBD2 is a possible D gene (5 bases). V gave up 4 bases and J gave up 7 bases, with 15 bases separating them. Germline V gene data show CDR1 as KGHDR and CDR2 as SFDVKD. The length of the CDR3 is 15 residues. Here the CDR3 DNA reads TGTGCCACCAGTGACCCCTCCGGGGTTGACGGGGAGCTGTTTTTT. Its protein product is CATSDPSGVDGELFF.

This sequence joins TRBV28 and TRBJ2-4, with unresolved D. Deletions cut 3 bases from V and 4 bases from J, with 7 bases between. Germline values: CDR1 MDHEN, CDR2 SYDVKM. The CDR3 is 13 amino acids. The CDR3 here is CASSFEVKNIQYF. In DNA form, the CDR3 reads TGTGCCAGCAGTTTTGAAGTTAAAAACATTCAGTACTTC.

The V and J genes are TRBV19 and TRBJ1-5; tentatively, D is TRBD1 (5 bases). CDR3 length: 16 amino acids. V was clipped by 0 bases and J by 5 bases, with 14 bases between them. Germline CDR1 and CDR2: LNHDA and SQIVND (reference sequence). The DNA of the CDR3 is TGTGCCAGTAGTATAGACGGGACCGGGGCGTATCAGCCCCAGCATTTT. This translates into CASSIDGTGAYQPQHF.

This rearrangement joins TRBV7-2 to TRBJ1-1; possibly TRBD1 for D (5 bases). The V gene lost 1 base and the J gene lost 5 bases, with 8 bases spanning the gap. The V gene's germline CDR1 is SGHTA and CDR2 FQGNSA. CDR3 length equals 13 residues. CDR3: CASSLVPGTEAFF. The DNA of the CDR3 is TGTGCCAGCAGCTTAGTACCAGGGACTGAAGCTTTCTTT.

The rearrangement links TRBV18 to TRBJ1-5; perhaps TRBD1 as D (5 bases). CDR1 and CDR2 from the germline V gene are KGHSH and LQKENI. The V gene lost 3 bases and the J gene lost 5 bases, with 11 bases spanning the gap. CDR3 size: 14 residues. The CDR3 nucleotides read TGTGCCAGCTCACCCGGGACCGGTTATCAGCCCCAGCATTTT. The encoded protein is CASSPGTGYQPQHF.

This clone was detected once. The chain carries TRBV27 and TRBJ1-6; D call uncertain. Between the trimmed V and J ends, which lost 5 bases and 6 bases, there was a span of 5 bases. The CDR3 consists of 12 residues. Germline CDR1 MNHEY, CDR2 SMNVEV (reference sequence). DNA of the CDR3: TGTGCCAGCAGTGCGATTAATTCACCCCTCCACTTT. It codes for CASSAINSPLHF.

The CDR3 bases are TGTGCCACCAGTGATCCCGGACTGGGGAGGGGCCCAGATACGCAGTATTTT. Protein sequence: CATSDPGLGRGPDTQYF. The rearrangement links TRBV24-1 to TRBJ2-3; 7 bases match TRBD2. Germline assignment: CDR1 KGHDR and CDR2 SFDVKD. This CDR3 comprises 17 residues. The V segment lost 3 bases and the J segment 4 bases; nucleotides outside the gene matches: 12.

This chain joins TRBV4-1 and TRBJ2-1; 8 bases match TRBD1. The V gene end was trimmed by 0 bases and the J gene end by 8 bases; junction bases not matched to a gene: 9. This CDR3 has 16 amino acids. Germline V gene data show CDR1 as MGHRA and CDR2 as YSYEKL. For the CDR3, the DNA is TGCGCCAGCAGCCAAGATTTCGGGACAGGTGACTATGAGCAGTTCTTC. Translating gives CASSQDFGTGDYEQFF.

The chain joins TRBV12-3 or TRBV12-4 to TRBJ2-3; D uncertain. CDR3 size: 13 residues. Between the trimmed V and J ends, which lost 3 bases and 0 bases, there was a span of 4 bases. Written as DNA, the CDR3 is TGTGCCAGCAGTTTTAGTAGCACAGATACGCAGTATTTT. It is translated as CASSFSSTDTQYF.

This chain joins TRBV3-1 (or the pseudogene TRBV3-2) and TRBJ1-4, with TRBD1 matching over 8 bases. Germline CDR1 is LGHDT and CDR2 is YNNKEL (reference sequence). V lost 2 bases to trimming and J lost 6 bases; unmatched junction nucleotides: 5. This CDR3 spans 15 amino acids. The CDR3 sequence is CASSQHDRGDEKLFF. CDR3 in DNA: TGTGCCAGCAGCCAACATGACAGGGGAGATGAAAAACTGTTTTTT.

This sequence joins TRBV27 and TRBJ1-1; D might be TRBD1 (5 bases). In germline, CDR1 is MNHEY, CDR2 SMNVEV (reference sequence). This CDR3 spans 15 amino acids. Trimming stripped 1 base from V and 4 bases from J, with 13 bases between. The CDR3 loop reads CASSLLRGPGTEAFF. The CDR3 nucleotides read TGTGCCAGCAGTTTATTGAGGGGCCCGGGCACTGAAGCTTTCTTT.

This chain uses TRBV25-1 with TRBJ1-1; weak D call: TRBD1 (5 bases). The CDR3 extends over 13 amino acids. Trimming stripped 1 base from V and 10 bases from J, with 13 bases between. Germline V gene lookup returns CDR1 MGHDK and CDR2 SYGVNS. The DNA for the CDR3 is TGTGCCAGCAGTGAATTCGTCGGGGGGGGAGCTTTCTTT. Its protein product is CASSEFVGGGAFF.

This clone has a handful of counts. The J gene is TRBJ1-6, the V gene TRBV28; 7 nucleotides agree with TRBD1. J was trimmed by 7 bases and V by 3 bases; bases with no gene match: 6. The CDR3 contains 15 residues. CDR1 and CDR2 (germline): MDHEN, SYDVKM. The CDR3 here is CASSFPLQGNSPLHF. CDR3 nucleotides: TGTGCCAGCAGTTTCCCGCTACAGGGGAATTCACCCCTCCACTTT. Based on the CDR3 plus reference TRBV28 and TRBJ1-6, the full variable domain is DVKVTQSSRYLVKRTGEKVFLECVQDMDHENMFWYRQDPGLGLRLIYFSYDVKMKEKGDIPEGYSVSREKKERFSLILESASTNQTSMYLCASSFPLQGNSPLHFGNGTRLTVT.

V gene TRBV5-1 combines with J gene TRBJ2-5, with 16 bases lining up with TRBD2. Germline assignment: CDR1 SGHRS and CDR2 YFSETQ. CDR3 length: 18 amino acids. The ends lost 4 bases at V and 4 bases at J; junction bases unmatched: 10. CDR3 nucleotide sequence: TGCGCCAGCAGCGACGGGACTAGCGGGAGGGCCGGGGGAGAGACCCAGTACTTC. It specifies CASSDGTSGRAGGETQYF.

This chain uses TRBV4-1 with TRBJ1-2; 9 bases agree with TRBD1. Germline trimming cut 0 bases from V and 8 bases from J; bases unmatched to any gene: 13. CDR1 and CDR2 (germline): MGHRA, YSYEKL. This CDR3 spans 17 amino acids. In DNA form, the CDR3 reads TGCGCCAGCAGCCAAGACGGGAATCCGGGGACAGGGTACGGCTACACCTTC. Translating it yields CASSQDGNPGTGYGYTF.

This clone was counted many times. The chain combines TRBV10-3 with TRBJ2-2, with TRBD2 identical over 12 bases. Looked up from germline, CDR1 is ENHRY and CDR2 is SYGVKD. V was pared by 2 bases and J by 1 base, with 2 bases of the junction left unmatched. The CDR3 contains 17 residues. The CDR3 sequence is CAISEPGLAGNTGELFF. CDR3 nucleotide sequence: TGTGCCATCAGTGAGCCGGGACTAGCGGGGAACACCGGGGAGCTGTTTTTT.

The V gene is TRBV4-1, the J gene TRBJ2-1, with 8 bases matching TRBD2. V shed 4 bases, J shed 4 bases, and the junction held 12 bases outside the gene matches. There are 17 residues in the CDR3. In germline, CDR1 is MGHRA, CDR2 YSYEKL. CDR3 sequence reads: CASSPTPVAGQYNEQFF. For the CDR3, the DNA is TGCGCCAGCAGCCCAACCCCGGTAGCGGGGCAGTACAATGAGCAGTTCTTC.

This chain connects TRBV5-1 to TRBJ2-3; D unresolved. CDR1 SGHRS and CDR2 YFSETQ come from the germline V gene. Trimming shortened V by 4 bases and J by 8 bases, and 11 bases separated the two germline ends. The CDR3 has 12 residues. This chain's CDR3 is CASSGSKGTQYF. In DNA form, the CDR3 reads TGCGCCAGCAGCGGATCAAAGGGTACGCAGTATTTT.

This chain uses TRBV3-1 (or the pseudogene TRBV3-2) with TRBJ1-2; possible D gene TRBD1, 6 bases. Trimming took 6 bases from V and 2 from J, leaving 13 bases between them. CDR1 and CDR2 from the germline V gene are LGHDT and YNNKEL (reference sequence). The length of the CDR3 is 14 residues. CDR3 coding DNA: TGTGCCAGCAGAGCAGGGGCCGTGAACTATGGCTACACCTTC. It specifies CASRAGAVNYGYTF.

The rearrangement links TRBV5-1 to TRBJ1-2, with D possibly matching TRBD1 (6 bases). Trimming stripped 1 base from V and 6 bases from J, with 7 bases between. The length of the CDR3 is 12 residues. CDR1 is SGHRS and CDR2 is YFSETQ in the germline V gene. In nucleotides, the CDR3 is TGCGCCAGCAGCTTGCAGGGGCATGGCTACACCTTC. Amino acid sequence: CASSLQGHGYTF.

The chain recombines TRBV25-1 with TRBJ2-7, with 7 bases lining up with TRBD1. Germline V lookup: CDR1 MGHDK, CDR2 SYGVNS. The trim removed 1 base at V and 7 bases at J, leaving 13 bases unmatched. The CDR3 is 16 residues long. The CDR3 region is CASSESEDRPWGEQYF. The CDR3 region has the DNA TGTGCCAGCAGTGAATCGGAGGACAGGCCTTGGGGGGAGCAGTACTTC.